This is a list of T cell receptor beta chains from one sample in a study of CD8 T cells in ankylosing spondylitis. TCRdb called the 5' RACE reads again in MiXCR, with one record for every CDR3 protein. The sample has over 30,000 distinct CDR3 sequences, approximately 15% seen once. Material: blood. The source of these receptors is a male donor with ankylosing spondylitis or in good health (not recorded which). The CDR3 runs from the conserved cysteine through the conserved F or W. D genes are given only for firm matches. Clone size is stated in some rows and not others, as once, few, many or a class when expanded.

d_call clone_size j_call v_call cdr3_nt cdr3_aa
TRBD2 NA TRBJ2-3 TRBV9 TGTGCCAGCAGCGTATCGGGAGGATCAGATACGCAGTATTTT CASSVSGGSDTQYF
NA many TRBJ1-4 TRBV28 TGTGCCAGCAGTTGGGACGGCAATGAAAAACTGTTTTTT CASSWDGNEKLFF
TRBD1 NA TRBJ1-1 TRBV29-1 TGCAGCGGTGGGACAGCCATGAACACTGAAGCTTTCTTT CSGGTAMNTEAFF
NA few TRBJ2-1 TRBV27 TGTGCCAGCAGTTTAGAAGGGGTTACCCCCTCCTACAATGAGCAGTTCTTC CASSLEGVTPSYNEQFF
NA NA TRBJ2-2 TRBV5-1 TGCGCCAGCAGCGGACTACAGGGAACGGCCGGGGAGCTGTTTTTT CASSGLQGTAGELFF
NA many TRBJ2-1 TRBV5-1 TGCGCCAGCAGCTTGGGACAGACTCCCGGGAATGAGCAGTTCTTC CASSLGQTPGNEQFF
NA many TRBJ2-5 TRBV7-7 TGTGCTAGCAGCGAGGGGGGGGAAGCGGAGACCCAGTACTTC CASSEGGEAETQYF
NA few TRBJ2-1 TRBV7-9 TGTGCCAGCAATTTTGGGGCCGTTGAGCAGTTCTTC CASNFGAVEQFF
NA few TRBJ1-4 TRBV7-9 TGTGCCAGCAGCTTAGCGCGCAGAACTAATGAAAAACTGTTTTTT CASSLARRTNEKLFF
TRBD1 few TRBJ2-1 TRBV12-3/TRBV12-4 TGTGCCAGCAGTACCGATTGGGGACAGGGAAATGAGCAGTTCTTC CASSTDWGQGNEQFF
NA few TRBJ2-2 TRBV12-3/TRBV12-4 TGTGCCAGCAGTTTAGGTGGGGCGGGCACCGGGGAGCTGTTTTTT CASSLGGAGTGELFF
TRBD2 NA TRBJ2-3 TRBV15 TGTGCCACCAAGGGACTAGCGTTTAGCACAGATACGCAGTATTTT CATKGLAFSTDTQYF
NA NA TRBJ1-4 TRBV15 TGTGCCACCAGCAGAATGTCCTCGGCGGCCGGCTATGAAAAACTGTTTTTT CATSRMSSAAGYEKLFF
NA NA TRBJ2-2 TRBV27 TGTGCCAGCAGTACTGTCGCCGCGGGGCCCGGGGAGCTGTTTTTT CASSTVAAGPGELFF